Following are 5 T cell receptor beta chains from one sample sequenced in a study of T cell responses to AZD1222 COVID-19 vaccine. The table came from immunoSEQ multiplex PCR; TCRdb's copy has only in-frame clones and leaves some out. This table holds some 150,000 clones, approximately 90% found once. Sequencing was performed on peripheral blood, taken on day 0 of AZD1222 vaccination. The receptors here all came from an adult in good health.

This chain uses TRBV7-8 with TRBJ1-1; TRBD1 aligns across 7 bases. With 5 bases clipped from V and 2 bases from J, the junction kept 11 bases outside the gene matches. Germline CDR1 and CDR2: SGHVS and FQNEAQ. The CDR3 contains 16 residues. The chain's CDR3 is CASSPRQGWENTEAFF. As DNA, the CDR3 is TGTGCCAGCAGCCCCCGACAGGGTTGGGAAAACACTGAAGCTTTCTTT.

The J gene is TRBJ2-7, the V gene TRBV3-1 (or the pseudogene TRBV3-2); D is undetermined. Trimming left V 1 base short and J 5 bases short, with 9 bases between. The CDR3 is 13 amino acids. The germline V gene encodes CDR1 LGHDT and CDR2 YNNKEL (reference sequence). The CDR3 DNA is TGTGCCAGCAGCCAAGGGGTAGGACACGAGCAGTACTTC. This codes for CASSQGVGHEQYF.

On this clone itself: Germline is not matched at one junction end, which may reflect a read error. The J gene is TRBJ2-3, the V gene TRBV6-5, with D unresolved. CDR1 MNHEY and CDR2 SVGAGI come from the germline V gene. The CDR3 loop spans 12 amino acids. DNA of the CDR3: TGTGCCAGCAGAGATAGCAAAGATACGCAGTATTTT. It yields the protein CASRDSKDTQYF.

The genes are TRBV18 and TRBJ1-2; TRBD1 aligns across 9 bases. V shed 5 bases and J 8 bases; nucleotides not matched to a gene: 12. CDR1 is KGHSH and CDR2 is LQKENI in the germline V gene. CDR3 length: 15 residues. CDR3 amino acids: CASSEGQGGVGGYTF. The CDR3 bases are TGTGCCAGCTCAGAGGGACAGGGCGGCGTTGGGGGCTACACCTTC.

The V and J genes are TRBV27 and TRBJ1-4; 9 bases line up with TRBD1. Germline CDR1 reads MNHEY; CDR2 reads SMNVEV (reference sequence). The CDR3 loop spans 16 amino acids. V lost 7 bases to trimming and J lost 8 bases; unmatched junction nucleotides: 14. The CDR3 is CASTNYPGQGPEKLFF. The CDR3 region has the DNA TGTGCCAGCACCAACTACCCGGGACAGGGCCCCGAAAAACTGTTTTTT.